A selection of T cell receptor beta chains follows, all from one sample in a study of beta chain features in type 1 diabetes. This table comes from immunoSEQ multiplex PCR, and its TCRdb copy is limited to in-frame clones, with some not included. Of around 330,000 clones listed, about 10% are singletons. The sample comprised naive CD4+ T cells from blood. The receptors derive from a woman younger than 45 in good health. The CDR3 runs from the conserved cysteine through the conserved F or W. D genes are given only for firm matches. Clone size appears in some rows only: once, few, many, or a class for an expanded clone.

TRBJ2-7 . TRBV30 TRBD1 CAWRRQGEQYF TGTGCCTGGAGGAGACAGGGGGAGCAGTACTTC
TRBJ1-2 few TRBV30 . CAWSDAGSYYGYTF TGTGCCTGGAGTGACGCGGGGTCCTACTATGGCTACACCTTC
TRBJ2-7 . TRBV30 TRBD1 CAWSPWTGVSYEQYF TGTGCCTGGAGTCCCTGGACAGGGGTGTCCTACGAGCAGTACTTC
TRBJ2-7 few TRBV7-9 TRBD1 CASSLKTWTGKYEQYF TGTGCCAGCAGCTTAAAAACCTGGACAGGCAAATACGAGCAGTACTTC
TRBJ2-2 few TRBV7-9 . CASSLRGTINTGELFF TGTGCCAGCAGCTTACGTGGGACAATCAACACCGGGGAGCTGTTTTTT
TRBJ1-1 . TRBV4-1 . CASSQVNPPGDTEAFF TGCGCCAGCAGCCAAGTTAATCCACCCGGGGACACTGAAGCTTTCTTT
TRBJ2-2 . TRBV4-3 TRBD2 CASSQDGVGAGVFGELFF TGCGCCAGCAGCCAAGACGGGGTAGGGGCGGGAGTGTTCGGGGAGCTGTTTTTT
TRBJ2-3 few TRBV2 TRBD2 CASSPGLAVKTDTQYF TGTGCCAGCAGCCCGGGACTAGCGGTAAAGACAGATACGCAGTATTTT
TRBJ2-7 . TRBV7-9 . CASSLVGSQYEQYF TGTGCCAGCAGCTTAGTTGGGAGTCAATACGAGCAGTACTTC
TRBJ1-1 . TRBV11-3 . CASSLGQNTEAFF TGTGCCAGCAGCTTAGGACAGAACACTGAAGCTTTCTTT
TRBJ2-5 few TRBV6-4 . CASRRTPQETQYF TGTGCCAGCAGGAGGACACCCCAAGAGACCCAGTACTTC
TRBJ2-5 . TRBV7-2 TRBD1 CASSARQGAETQYF TGTGCCAGCAGCGCTCGACAGGGGGCGGAGACCCAGTACTTC
TRBJ2-5 few TRBV7-2 TRBD1 CASSKPTGRTQYF TGTGCCAGCAGCAAGCCGACAGGGCGCACCCAGTACTTC
TRBJ2-7 . TRBV9 TRBD1 CASSPTRTGYYEQYF TGTGCCAGCAGCCCAACGAGGACAGGCTACTACGAGCAGTACTTC
TRBJ2-5 . TRBV5-8 TRBD1 CASRYRGRGTQYF TGTGCCAGCCGTTACAGGGGGCGTGGGACCCAGTACTTC
TRBJ2-7 . TRBV6-5 TRBD1 CASSQGQGGEQYF TGTGCCAGCAGTCAGGGACAGGGTGGCGAGCAGTACTTC
TRBJ2-3 few TRBV18 . CASSPTSTDTQYF TGTGCCAGCTCACCTACTAGCACAGATACGCAGTATTTT
TRBJ1-2 . TRBV18 . CASSPPGQTDRGGYTF TGTGCCAGCTCTCCCCCCGGGCAGACTGATAGGGGCGGCTACACCTTC
TRBJ2-5 few TRBV6-5 . CASSYSEGIQTQYF TGTGCCAGCAGTTACTCGGAGGGTATCCAGACCCAGTACTTC
TRBJ2-1 . TRBV20-1 . CSAPVHNEQFF TGCAGTGCTCCAGTCCACAATGAGCAGTTCTTC
TRBJ2-7 . TRBV5-4 . CASSLGGQGGEQYF TGTGCCAGCAGCTTGGGCGGTCAGGGAGGCGAGCAGTACTTC
TRBJ2-5 . TRBV7-9 TRBD1 CASSLALGAGGAFEETQYF TGTGCCAGCAGCTTAGCCCTGGGGGCAGGGGGCGCCTTTGAAGAGACCCAGTACTTC
TRBJ2-3 . TRBV5-4 TRBD2 CASSLNSGSGDTQYF TGTGCCAGCAGCTTGAATAGCGGGAGTGGAGATACGCAGTATTTT
TRBJ2-2 few TRBV9 . CASSAISGPGNTGELFF TGTGCCAGCAGCGCTATTAGCGGTCCAGGGAACACCGGGGAGCTGTTTTTT